This entry lists 31 T cell receptor beta chains sequenced from one sample in a study of cytomegalovirus exposure and HLA in healthy donors. The PCR ran on 60 Vbeta and 13 Jbeta primers. Using immunoSEQ multiplex PCR, the repertoire was profiled, and TCRdb retains in-frame clones only, with some absent. The profile shows roughly 150,000 clones, about four fifths of them singletons. The sample consisted of PBMCs. Receptor source: a woman between 35 and 50 years old in good health and CMV-seropositive.

The chain employs TRBV20-1 and TRBJ2-1; D remains ambiguous. The CDR3 contains 10 residues. Germline V CDR1 and CDR2: DFQATT, SNEGSKA (reference sequence). CDR3 region: CTPSPNEQFF. The CDR3 bases are TGCACCCCAAGCCCCAATGAGCAGTTCTTC.

The chain joins TRBV15 to TRBJ2-7, with TRBD1 matching over 7 bases. The CDR3 is 13 residues long. With 3 bases clipped from V and 7 bases from J, the junction kept 6 bases outside the gene matches. Germline V gene sequence: CDR1 LNHNV, CDR2 YYDKDF (reference sequence). In nucleotides, the CDR3 is TGTGCCACCAGCAGCCCCCAGGGGGAAGAGCAGTACTTC. Protein sequence: CATSSPQGEEQYF.

The rearrangement joins TRBV28 to TRBJ2-6, with 7 bases lining up with TRBD2. The CDR3 totals 16 residues. Germline trimming cut 6 bases from V and 0 bases from J; bases unmatched to any gene: 5. CDR1 is MDHEN and CDR2 is SYDVKM in the germline V gene. CDR3 region: CASSRAGTSGANVLTF. The DNA of the CDR3 is TGTGCCAGCAGCCGAGCGGGAACCTCTGGGGCCAACGTCCTGACTTTC.

CDR3 residues: CASSVSGKYNEQFF. Here the CDR3 DNA reads TGTGCCAGCAGCGTTAGCGGGAAATACAATGAGCAGTTCTTC. V gene TRBV7-2 combines with J gene TRBJ2-1; 8 bases agree with TRBD2. V lost 5 bases and J lost 4; bases outside the gene matches: 4. The length of the CDR3 is 14 residues. Germline-derived CDR1 and CDR2 are SGHTA and FQGNSA.

This clone was observed once. The V and J genes are TRBV7-2 and TRBJ2-7; D is undetermined. Looked up from germline, CDR1 is SGHTA and CDR2 is FQGNSA. V was cut by 1 base and J by 0 bases, with 10 bases left in between. This CDR3 is 15 amino acids long. The CDR3 loop is CASSLVGGNSYEQYF. The DNA for the CDR3 is TGTGCCAGCAGCTTAGTCGGCGGCAACTCCTACGAGCAGTACTTC.

The count of this clone is one. CDR3 DNA sequence: TGTGCCAGCAGCCTAGCCCGGCAGGGGGCGCGCACAGATACGCAGTATTTT. Translation gives CASSLARQGARTDTQYF. The gene calls are TRBV11-3 and TRBJ2-3; TRBD1 agrees at 8 bases. With 5 bases clipped from V and 1 base from J, the junction kept 11 bases outside the gene matches. This CDR3 is 17 amino acids long. The germline V gene encodes CDR1 SGHNT and CDR2 YENEEA.

The rearrangement uses TRBV6-5 and TRBJ1-2, with a tentative D call TRBD1 (6 bases). This CDR3 has 14 residues. The germline V gene has CDR1 MNHEY and CDR2 SVGAGI. The V end was cut by 6 bases, the J end by 2 bases, with 13 bases between. CDR3 residues: CASSRYRDNYGYTF. DNA for the CDR3: TGTGCCAGCAGCCGCTACAGGGACAACTATGGCTACACCTTC.

The chain couples TRBV5-1 to TRBJ2-5; no reliable D call. Germline CDR1 SGHRS, CDR2 YFSETQ. The germline V and J ends were trimmed by 0 bases and 3 bases, with 3 bases remaining between them. There are 12 residues in the CDR3. CDR3 nucleotide sequence: TGCGCCAGCAGCTTGGACAAAGAGACCCAGTACTTC. Protein sequence: CASSLDKETQYF.

The chain couples TRBV18 to TRBJ1-1, with a tentative D call TRBD1 (5 bases). Germline-derived CDR1 and CDR2 are KGHSH and LQKENI. V was trimmed by 2 bases and J by 4 bases, leaving 11 bases between them. CDR3 size: 14 residues. For the CDR3, the DNA is TGTGCCAGCTCACCAGGGGAGGGGTTCACTGAAGCTTTCTTT. Its translation: CASSPGEGFTEAFF.

The chain joins TRBV7-3 to TRBJ2-5, with 8 bases fitting TRBD2. Trimming cost V 2 bases and J 3 bases; bases outside gene matches: 2. Germline V gene data show CDR1 as SGHTA and CDR2 as FQGTGA. The CDR3 consists of 14 residues. CDR3 bases: TGTGCCAGCAGCTTATTTAGCGGGGAAGAGACCCAGTACTTC. Its protein product is CASSLFSGEETQYF.

J is TRBJ2-3 and V is TRBV9, with 12 bases fitting TRBD2. The CDR3 totals 16 residues. Trimming cost V 4 bases and J 2 bases; bases outside gene matches: 5. Germline values: CDR1 SGDLS, CDR2 YYNGEE. CDR3 nucleotides: TGTGCCAGCAGCTTACCTAGCGGGGGGGTCACAGATACGCAGTATTTT. Its translation: CASSLPSGGVTDTQYF.

This clone turned up a few times. This sequence joins TRBV10-2 and TRBJ1-3; 8 bases are a match to TRBD1. This CDR3 contains 14 residues. Germline CDR1 and CDR2: WSHSY and SAAADI. V shed 3 bases and J 4 bases; nucleotides not matched to a gene: 2. Written as DNA, the CDR3 is TGCGCCAGCAGTGAAACAGGGGGAGGAAACACCATATATTTT. It yields the protein CASSETGGGNTIYF.

In its sample, this clone was seen a few times. This chain joins TRBV7-6 and TRBJ2-7, with TRBD2 matching over 7 bases. The junction had 5 bases not matched to a gene; V was cut back by 5 bases and J by 7 bases. CDR1 SGHVS and CDR2 FNYEAQ come from the germline V gene. The CDR3 has 12 amino acids. CDR3 sequence: CASSPAGGEQYF. CDR3 DNA sequence: TGTGCCAGCAGCCCCGCCGGGGGGGAGCAGTACTTC.

In its sample, this clone was seen once. The chain joins TRBV28 to TRBJ2-5; D gene uncertain. The assigned J gene may be wrong: the sequence end matches TRBJ2-7 better. This CDR3 comprises 15 residues. Germline-derived CDR1 and CDR2 are MDHEN and SYDVKM. CDR3 residues: CASSSELRNAYEQYF. The CDR3 coding sequence is TGTGCCAGCAGTTCAGAACTCAGGAACGCCTACGAGCAGTACTTC.

This sequence joins TRBV6-1 and TRBJ2-1; 9 nucleotides agree with TRBD2. CDR3 length: 19 residues. V trimming: 1 base; J trimming: 0 bases; junction bases outside the gene matches: 10. Germline values: CDR1 MNHNS, CDR2 SASEGT. CDR3 amino acids: CASSEGGLAGYYSYNEQFF. CDR3 nucleotides: TGTGCCAGCAGTGAAGGTGGCCTAGCGGGGTACTACTCCTACAATGAGCAGTTCTTC.

This chain uses TRBV7-7 with TRBJ2-5; 13 nucleotides match TRBD2. This CDR3 spans 16 amino acids. The junction had 6 bases not matched to a gene; V was cut back by 5 bases and J by 3 bases. CDR1 and CDR2 (germline): SSHAT, FNYEAQ (reference sequence). The CDR3 region has the DNA TGTGCCAGCAGCCCCCTGGGGACTAGCGGGAAAGAGACCCAGTACTTC. Its protein product is CASSPLGTSGKETQYF.

The chain uses TRBV7-8 and TRBJ2-3; D call uncertain. Trimming removed 2 bases at V and 1 base at J, with 22 bases between. Germline CDR1 is SGHVS and CDR2 is FQNEAQ. The CDR3 totals 19 residues. CDR3 sequence: CASSLLPFGVHIGTDTQYF. CDR3 in DNA: TGTGCCAGCAGCTTACTCCCTTTTGGAGTGCACATCGGCACAGATACGCAGTATTTT.

The gene calls are TRBV2 and TRBJ2-3; D remains unclear. Trimming pared 8 bases from V and 2 bases from J, leaving 11 bases between. Germline-derived CDR1 and CDR2 are SNHLY and FYNNEI. The CDR3 covers 13 residues. CDR3 nucleotide sequence: TGTGCCAGCCAAACAGTCTACACAGATACGCAGTATTTT. This encodes CASQTVYTDTQYF.

The genes are TRBV5-5 and TRBJ1-1; D remains unclear. V lost 0 bases and J lost 3, with 15 bases in between. The CDR3 spans 16 residues. Per germline, CDR1 SGHKS and CDR2 YYEKEE (reference sequence). For the CDR3, the DNA is TGTGCCAGCAGCTTGGTGGAAGGCCTGCGGGACACTGAAGCTTTCTTT. It specifies CASSLVEGLRDTEAFF.

The chain is built from TRBV28 and TRBJ2-3; D possibly corresponds to TRBD1 (5 bases). The CDR3 has 13 residues. V was clipped by 4 bases and J by 2 bases, with 7 bases between them. Germline CDR1 reads MDHEN; CDR2 reads SYDVKM. The CDR3 protein is CASSWTPTDTQYF. In nucleotides, the CDR3 is TGTGCCAGCAGTTGGACACCCACAGATACGCAGTATTTT.

This clone was recorded once. V and J are TRBV19 and TRBJ1-1; D is ambiguous. The V and J ends lost 5 bases and 3 bases respectively, with 10 bases between them. CDR3 size: 13 residues. Germline loops: CDR1 LNHDA, CDR2 SQIVND (reference sequence). In DNA, the CDR3 is TGTGCCAGTAGTGTTAACAGTTACACTGAAGCTTTCTTT. Its protein product is CASSVNSYTEAFF.

This clone was counted only a few times. V is TRBV10-2 and J is TRBJ1-5; 9 bases line up with TRBD1. V trimming: 2 bases; J trimming: 0 bases; junction bases outside the gene matches: 2. The CDR3 has 16 residues. CDR1 WSHSY and CDR2 SAAADI come from the germline V gene. CDR3 DNA sequence: TGCGCCAGCAGTGAGACGGACAGGGGTAGCAATCAGCCCCAGCATTTT. It encodes CASSETDRGSNQPQHF.

V and J are TRBV7-6 and TRBJ2-1; 7 positions match TRBD1. Germline CDR1 and CDR2: SGHVS and FNYEAQ. The V gene end was trimmed by 5 bases and the J gene end by 9 bases; junction bases not matched to a gene: 10. The CDR3 contains 14 residues. The CDR3 bases are TGTGCCAGCAGCAAGATACAGGGGCAGGGTGAGCAGTTCTTC. This translates into CASSKIQGQGEQFF.

The chain uses TRBV6-5 and TRBJ2-5; a weak D match, TRBD2 (6 bases). V was shortened by 6 bases and J by 2 bases, with 13 bases between the two germline ends. Germline loops: CDR1 MNHEY, CDR2 SVGAGI. There are 14 residues in the CDR3. Written as DNA, the CDR3 is TGTGCCAGCAGCCGCACCGCGGGGCAAGAGACCCAGTACTTC. Its protein product is CASSRTAGQETQYF.

This sequence joins TRBV30 and TRBJ1-1, with a tentative D call TRBD1 (6 bases). CDR3 size: 14 residues. Germline CDR1 is GTSNPN and CDR2 is SVGIG (reference sequence). V was clipped by 0 bases and J by 3 bases, with 11 bases between them. CDR3 sequence (DNA): TGTGCCTGGAGTGTACGGGGGGCTGACACTGAAGCTTTCTTT. Translated: CAWSVRGADTEAFF. Looking up the rest from reference TRBV30 and TRBJ1-1 gives the full variable domain: SQTIHQWPATLVQPVGSPLSLECTVEGTSNPNLYWYRQAAGRGLQLLFYSVGIGQISSEVPQNLSASRPQDRQFILSSKKLLLSDSGFYLCAWSVRGADTEAFFGQGTRLTVV.

Of note for this clone: An end of the junction does not agree with germline; a read error may underlie this. The V call is TRBV30, the J call TRBJ2-5; tentatively, D is TRBD2 (6 bases). The CDR3 sequence is 18 residues long. CDR1 and CDR2 (germline): GTSNPN, SVGIG (reference sequence). The CDR3: CAWSRPPRGGEYQGTQYF. CDR3 nucleotide sequence: TGTGCCTGGAGTAGACCCCCTCGGGGCGGGGAATACCAAGGGACCCAGTACTTC.

This chain joins TRBV9 and TRBJ2-3; D is undetermined. Germline V gene lookup returns CDR1 SGDLS and CDR2 YYNGEE. V was clipped by 3 bases and J by 2 bases, with 16 bases between them. The length of the CDR3 is 16 residues. The CDR3 bases are TGTGCCAGCAGCGGACCAGGATTCGAACCCACAGATACGCAGTATTTT. This translates into CASSGPGFEPTDTQYF.

The rearrangement uses TRBV25-1 and TRBJ2-5; D is perhaps TRBD1 (6 bases). Germline V gene data show CDR1 as MGHDK and CDR2 as SYGVNS. This CDR3 comprises 15 residues. The V end lost 5 bases, the J end lost 4 bases, and 17 bases lay between the germline ends. The CDR3 DNA follows: TGTGCCAGCAGTCCCGTACAGGGATGGGTAGAGACCCAGTACTTC. It specifies CASSPVQGWVETQYF.

V gene TRBV6-5 combines with J gene TRBJ2-7; 7 positions match TRBD2. The J segment lost 4 bases and the V segment lost 2 bases, leaving 2 bases of the junction unmatched. The germline CDR1 and CDR2 sequences are MNHEY and SVGAGI. The CDR3 has 13 amino acids. The CDR3 region is CASSYPGGYEQYF. The CDR3 DNA reads as TGTGCCAGCAGTTACCCGGGAGGATACGAGCAGTACTTC.

This chain connects TRBV7-9 to TRBJ1-6, with TRBD1 as a possible D gene (5 bases). Trimming cost V 7 bases and J 8 bases, with 15 bases left between them. The CDR3 has 14 residues. From germline, CDR1 is SEHNR and CDR2 FQNEAQ (reference sequence). CDR3: CASTSGGADSPLHF. The CDR3 DNA sequence: TGTGCCAGCACCTCCGGTGGGGCGGATTCACCCCTCCACTTT.

The chain carries TRBV4-2 and TRBJ2-1; 14 positions match TRBD2. Trimming took 4 bases from V and 3 from J; bases not matched to a gene: 5. The CDR3 runs 17 residues. Germline CDR1 and CDR2: LGHNA and YNFKEQ. The CDR3 nucleotides are TGTGCCAGCAGCCCAGGACTAGCGGGAGGCCTCTACAATGAGCAGTTCTTC. It encodes CASSPGLAGGLYNEQFF.